The next 6 T cell receptor beta chains were all read from a single sample in a study of identical twins. Each CDR3 protein is one row after TCRdb ran MiXCR on the 5' RACE reads. The repertoire holds a few hundred thousand distinct CDR3 sequences, with under 12% as singletons. The sample taken for sequencing was memory T cells sorted from blood. The receptors here all came from a man aged 50-60 years in good health.

This clonotype showed up just a few times. The CDR3 DNA reads TGTGCCAGCAGCGTAGGGACAGCAAAGCATGAAAAACTGTTTTTT. Encoded protein: CASSVGTAKHEKLFF. The chain is built from TRBV9 and TRBJ1-4; D perhaps matches TRBD1 (6 bases). Trimming shortened V by 0 bases and J by 6 bases, and 12 bases separated the two germline ends. The CDR3 is made up of 15 amino acids. Germline CDR1 reads SGDLS; CDR2 reads YYNGEE.

At least ten counts were recorded for this clonotype. J is TRBJ2-3 and V is TRBV20-1; D is perhaps TRBD2 (7 bases). V was pared by 0 bases and J by 2 bases, with 12 bases between. Germline CDR1 DFQATT, CDR2 SNEGSKA (reference sequence). This CDR3 has 15 residues. This CDR3 reads CSARDMGGATDTQYF. CDR3 bases: TGCAGTGCTAGAGATATGGGGGGGGCCACAGATACGCAGTATTTT.

This clonotype came up many times. This chain connects TRBV29-1 to TRBJ2-1; a possible D gene is TRBD1 (6 bases). Per the germline V gene, CDR1 is SQVTM and CDR2 is ANQGSEA. The CDR3 spans 11 residues. Trimming pared 6 bases from V and 15 bases from J, leaving 18 bases between. CDR3 in DNA: TGCAGCGTCCGGGACACTGCACAGGGGTTCTTC. Protein sequence: CSVRDTAQGFF.

The chain uses TRBV5-1 and TRBJ1-4; the D is unclear. V was clipped by 0 bases and J by 5 bases, with 8 bases between them. Germline V lookup: CDR1 SGHRS, CDR2 YFSETQ. This CDR3 is 14 amino acids long. As DNA, the CDR3 is TGCGCCAGCAGCTTGGCTCAAACGAATGAAAAACTGTTTTTT. Protein: CASSLAQTNEKLFF.

The chain employs TRBV4-2 and TRBJ2-3; the D call may be TRBD1 or TRBD2 (6 bases each). V shed 2 bases and J shed 2 bases, with 11 bases lying between them. Germline V lookup: CDR1 LGHNA, CDR2 YNFKEQ. CDR3 length: 15 amino acids. The CDR3 nucleotides read TGTGCCAGCAGCCAAAGTAGGGGGGACACAGATACGCAGTATTTT. This translates into CASSQSRGDTDTQYF.

This clonotype was seen a handful of times. The rearrangement joins TRBV5-1 to TRBJ1-1; D not resolved. V was pared by 4 bases and J by 4 bases, with 11 bases between. Germline V gives CDR1 SGHRS, CDR2 YFSETQ. The length of the CDR3 is 13 residues. The CDR3 DNA is TGCGCCAGCAGCGAGGCTCCCTCCACTGAAGCTTTCTTT. It encodes CASSEAPSTEAFF. Full variable domain (outside the CDR3, taken from reference TRBV5-1 and TRBJ1-1): KAGVTQTPRYLIKTRGQQVTLSCSPISGHRSVSWYQQTPGQGLQFLFEYFSETQRNKGNFPGRFSGRQFSNSRSEMNVSTLELGDSALYLCASSEAPSTEAFFGQGTRLTVV.